Sequencing of this TCR beta chain was carried out in a study of long-term antiretroviral therapy in people with HIV. Assay version v3.0 of immunoSEQ was used, and it was run at survey level. The table came from immunoSEQ multiplex PCR; TCRdb's copy has only in-frame clones and leaves some out. Counted here are 15,000 to 20,000 clones, around nine tenths occurring once; the ten biggest clones make up approximately 15%. The CDR3 contains 15 residues. With V trimmed by 4 bases and J by 4 bases, 4 bases remained unmatched. The germline V gene encodes CDR1 SGHRS and CDR2 YFSETQ. Comments on this clone: Its specificity is not known.

Notes on the study in general: Post-ART samples showed increased diversity that remained below transplant donor control levels. Dominating the repertoire at all time points were the clones that expanded before ART. HIV repertoires had narrower CDR3 length ranges than controls.

This TCR was recovered from a woman younger than 45 with HIV. The sample here was unsorted PBMCs, taken 2.2 to 2.3 years before starting antiretroviral therapy. The chain combines TRBV5-1 with TRBJ1-5; 11 bases align to TRBD1. The CDR3 is CASSPGTGGNQPQHF. In nucleotides, the CDR3 is TGCGCCAGCAGCCCCGGGACAGGGGGAAATCAGCCCCAGCATTTT.